A selection of T cell receptor beta chains follows, all from one sample in a study of response to subunit inactivated influenza vaccine. From the RT-PCR reads, TCRdb called clonotypes with MiXCR, one entry per CDR3 protein. Of some 570,000 distinct CDR3 sequences in the sample, approximately 10% were seen once. These data were also filed under a second study, of T cells expressing NK-cell markers.

The sample consisted of PBMCs from blood, taken on the day of vaccination. Receptor source: a man aged 50 to 60 who received an inactivated influenza vaccine. The CDR3 runs from the conserved cysteine through the conserved F or W. D genes are given only for firm matches. Size values are once, few and many counts, or a class for expanded clones, and some rows have none.

J: TRBJ2-1
V: TRBV6-5
D: .
size: few
CDR3: CASSEGDEQFF
DNA: TGTGCCAGCAGTGAGGGGGATGAGCAGTTCTTC

J: TRBJ1-4
V: TRBV7-2
D: .
size: .
CDR3: CASSLDLTGINERLFF
DNA: TGTGCCAGCAGCTTAGACTTGACAGGCATAAATGAAAGACTGTTTTTT

J: TRBJ1-6
V: TRBV5-1
D: .
size: .
CDR3: CASSLGGATPDSPLHF
DNA: TGCGCCAGCAGCTTGGGTGGGGCCACTCCCGATTCACCCCTCCACTTT

J: TRBJ2-2
V: TRBV4-3
D: .
size: .
CDR3: CASRAGKANTGELFF
DNA: TGCGCCAGCAGGGCAGGGAAGGCGAACACCGGGGAGCTGTTTTTT

J: TRBJ2-5
V: TRBV24-1
D: TRBD2
size: few
CDR3: CATSDSFSGINQETQYF
DNA: TGTGCCACCAGTGATTCTTTCAGCGGGATAAACCAAGAGACCCAGTACTTC

J: TRBJ2-4
V: TRBV6-2/TRBV6-3
D: .
size: few
CDR3: CASSYMNIQYF
DNA: TGTGCCAGCAGTTATATGAACATTCAGTACTTC

J: TRBJ2-1
V: TRBV9
D: .
size: .
CDR3: CASKVGADEYNEQFF
DNA: TGTGCCAGCAAGGTAGGGGCAGACGAGTACAATGAGCAGTTCTTC

J: TRBJ2-1
V: TRBV29-1
D: .
size: .
CDR3: CSVGYIYNEQFF
DNA: TGCAGCGTTGGGTACATTTACAATGAGCAGTTCTTC

J: TRBJ2-2
V: TRBV12-3/TRBV12-4
D: .
size: few
CDR3: CASSPGLGAVTGELFF
DNA: TGTGCCAGCAGCCCCGGTCTAGGTGCGGTCACCGGGGAGCTGTTTTTT

J: TRBJ2-1
V: TRBV28
D: .
size: .
CDR3: CASSPGLLSYNEQFF
DNA: TGTGCCAGCAGTCCCGGACTTCTATCCTACAATGAGCAGTTCTTC

J: TRBJ2-6
V: TRBV28
D: .
size: .
CDR3: CASISAGANVLTF
DNA: TGTGCCAGCATATCCGCCGGGGCCAACGTCCTGACTTTC

J: TRBJ2-7
V: TRBV4-2
D: TRBD2
size: few
CDR3: CASSLPGGNEQYF
DNA: TGTGCCAGCAGCCTTCCGGGAGGGAACGAGCAGTACTTC

J: TRBJ2-3
V: TRBV9
D: .
size: .
CDR3: CASSVAHGQVQADTQYF
DNA: TGTGCCAGCAGCGTAGCCCATGGGCAGGTACAGGCAGATACGCAGTATTTT

J: TRBJ2-1
V: TRBV28
D: TRBD2
size: many
CDR3: CASSLLGTRNNEQFF
DNA: TGTGCCAGCAGTCTCCTCGGGACTAGAAACAATGAGCAGTTCTTC

J: TRBJ2-3
V: TRBV12-3/TRBV12-4
D: .
size: .
CDR3: CASSNRAPSPTDTQYF
DNA: TGTGCCAGCAGCAACAGGGCGCCCTCACCCACAGATACGCAGTATTTT

J: TRBJ1-1
V: TRBV9
D: .
size: .
CDR3: CASSVALLGSSDTEAFF
DNA: TGTGCCAGCAGCGTAGCCTTACTCGGGTCATCGGACACTGAAGCTTTCTTT

J: TRBJ1-5
V: TRBV5-6
D: TRBD1
size: .
CDR3: CASSSTYRDRGYQPQHF
DNA: TGTGCCAGCAGCTCGACCTACCGGGACAGGGGGTATCAGCCCCAGCATTTT